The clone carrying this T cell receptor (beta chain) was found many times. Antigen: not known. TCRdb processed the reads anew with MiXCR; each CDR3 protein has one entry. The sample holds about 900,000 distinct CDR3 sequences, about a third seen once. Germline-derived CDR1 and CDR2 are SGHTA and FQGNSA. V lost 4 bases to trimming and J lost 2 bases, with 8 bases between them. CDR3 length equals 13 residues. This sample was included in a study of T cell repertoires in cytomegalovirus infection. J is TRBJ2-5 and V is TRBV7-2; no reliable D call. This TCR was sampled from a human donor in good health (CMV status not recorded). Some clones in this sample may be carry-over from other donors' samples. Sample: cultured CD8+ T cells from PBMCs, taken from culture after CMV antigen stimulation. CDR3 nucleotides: TGTGCCAGCAGCTCGCTATTACAAGAGACCCAGTACTTC. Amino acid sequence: CASSSLLQETQYF. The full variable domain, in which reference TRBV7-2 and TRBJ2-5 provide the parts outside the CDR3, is GAGVSQSPSNKVTEKGKDVELRCDPISGHTALYWYRQSLGQGLEFLIYFQGNSAPDKSGLPSDRFSAERTGGSVSTLTIQRTQQEDSAVYLCASSSLLQETQYFGPGTRLLVL.